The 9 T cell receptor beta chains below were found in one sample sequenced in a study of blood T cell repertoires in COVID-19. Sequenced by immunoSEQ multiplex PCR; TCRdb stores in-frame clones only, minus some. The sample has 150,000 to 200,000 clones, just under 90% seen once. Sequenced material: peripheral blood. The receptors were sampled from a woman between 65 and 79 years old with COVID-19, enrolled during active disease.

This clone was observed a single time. The chain's CDR3 is CASSLLGNTGELFF. In nucleotides, the CDR3 is TGCGCCAGCAGCTTGCTAGGGAACACCGGGGAGCTGTTTTTT. V usage is TRBV5-1 and J usage is TRBJ2-2; no reliable D call. This CDR3 has 14 residues. V lost 1 base to trimming and J lost 1 base, with 5 bases between them. The germline CDR1 and CDR2 sequences are SGHRS and YFSETQ.

This CDR3 is CASSSSTVRTYEQYF. DNA of the CDR3: TGTGCCAGTAGTTCCTCGACAGTAAGGACCTACGAGCAGTACTTC. The chain couples TRBV19 to TRBJ2-7, with a weak D call TRBD1 (5 bases). The CDR3 is 15 residues long. Trimming took off 5 bases at V and 2 bases at J, with 16 bases between the two ends. Germline assignment: CDR1 LNHDA and CDR2 SQIVND (reference sequence).

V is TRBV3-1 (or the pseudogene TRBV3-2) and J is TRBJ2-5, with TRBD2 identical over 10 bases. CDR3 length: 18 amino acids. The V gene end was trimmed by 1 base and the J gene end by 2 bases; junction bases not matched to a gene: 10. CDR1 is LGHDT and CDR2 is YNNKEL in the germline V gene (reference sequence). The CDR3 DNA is TGTGCCAGCAGCCAAGTGGCAGCGGGAGGGCCTGGGCAAGAGACCCAGTACTTC. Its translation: CASSQVAAGGPGQETQYF.

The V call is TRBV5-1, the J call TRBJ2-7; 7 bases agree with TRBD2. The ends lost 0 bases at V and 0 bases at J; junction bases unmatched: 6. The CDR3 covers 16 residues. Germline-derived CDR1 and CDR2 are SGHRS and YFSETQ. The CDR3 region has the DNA TGCGCCAGCAGCTTGGTGGCTAGCGGCATCTCCTACGAGCAGTACTTC. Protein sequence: CASSLVASGISYEQYF. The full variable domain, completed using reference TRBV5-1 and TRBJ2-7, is KAGVTQTPRYLIKTRGQQVTLSCSPISGHRSVSWYQQTPGQGLQFLFEYFSETQRNKGNFPGRFSGRQFSNSRSEMNVSTLELGDSALYLCASSLVASGISYEQYFGPGTRLTVT.

In nucleotides, the CDR3 is TGTGCCAGTAGTATCACGGAGGGTCAGCCCCAGCATTTT. It translates to CASSITEGQPQHF. The chain has TRBV19 and TRBJ1-5; no definite D call. The CDR3 is 13 residues long. V was shortened by 3 bases and J by 6 bases, with 9 bases between the two germline ends. Germline V CDR1 and CDR2: LNHDA, SQIVND (reference sequence).

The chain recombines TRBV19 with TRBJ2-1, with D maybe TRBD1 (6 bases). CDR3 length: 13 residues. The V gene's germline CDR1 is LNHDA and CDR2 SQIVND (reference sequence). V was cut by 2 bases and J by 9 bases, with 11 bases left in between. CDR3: CASSINPQGEQFF. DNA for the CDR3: TGTGCCAGTAGTATAAATCCACAGGGTGAGCAGTTCTTC. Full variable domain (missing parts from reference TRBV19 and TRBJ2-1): DGGITQSPKYLFRKEGQNVTLSCEQNLNHDAMYWYRQDPGQGLRLIYYSQIVNDFQKGDIAEGYSVSREKKESFPLTVTSAQKNPTAFYLCASSINPQGEQFFGPGTRLTVL.

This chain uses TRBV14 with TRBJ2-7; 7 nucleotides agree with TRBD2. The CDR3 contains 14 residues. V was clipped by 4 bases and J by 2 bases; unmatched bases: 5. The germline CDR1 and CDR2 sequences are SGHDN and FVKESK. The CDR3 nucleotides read TGTGCCAGCAGCCGAGCGGGGCCTACCTACGAGCAGTACTTC. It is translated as CASSRAGPTYEQYF.

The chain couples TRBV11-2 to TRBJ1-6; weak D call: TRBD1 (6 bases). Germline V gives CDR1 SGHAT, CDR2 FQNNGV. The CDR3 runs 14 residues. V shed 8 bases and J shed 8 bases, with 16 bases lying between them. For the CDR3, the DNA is TGTGCCAGCTCACGGGGACAAAGGGATTCACCCCTCCACTTT. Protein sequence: CASSRGQRDSPLHF. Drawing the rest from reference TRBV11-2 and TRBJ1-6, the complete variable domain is EAGVAQSPRYKIIEKRQSVAFWCNPISGHATLYWYQQILGQGPKLLIQFQNNGVVDDSQLPKDRFSAERLKGVDSTLKIQPAKLEDSAVYLCASSRGQRDSPLHFGNGTRLTVT.

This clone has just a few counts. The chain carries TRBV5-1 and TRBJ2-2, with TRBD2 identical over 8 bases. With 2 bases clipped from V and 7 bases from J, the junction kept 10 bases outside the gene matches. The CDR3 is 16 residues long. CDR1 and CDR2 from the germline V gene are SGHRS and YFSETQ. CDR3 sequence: CASSFLAGDDLGELFF. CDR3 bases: TGCGCCAGCAGCTTCCTAGCGGGTGACGACCTCGGGGAGCTGTTTTTT.